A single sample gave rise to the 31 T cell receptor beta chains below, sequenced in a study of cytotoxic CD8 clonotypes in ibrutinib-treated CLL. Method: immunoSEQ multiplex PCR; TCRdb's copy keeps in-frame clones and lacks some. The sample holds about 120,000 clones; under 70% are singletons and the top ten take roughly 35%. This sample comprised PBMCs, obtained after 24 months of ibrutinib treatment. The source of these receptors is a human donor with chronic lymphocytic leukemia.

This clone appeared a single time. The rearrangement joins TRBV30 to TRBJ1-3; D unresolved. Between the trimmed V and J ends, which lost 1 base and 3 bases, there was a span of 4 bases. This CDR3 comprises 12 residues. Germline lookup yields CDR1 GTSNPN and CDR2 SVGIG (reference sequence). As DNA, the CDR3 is TGTGCCTGGAGTGGGGTTGGAAACACCATATATTTT. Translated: CAWSGVGNTIYF.

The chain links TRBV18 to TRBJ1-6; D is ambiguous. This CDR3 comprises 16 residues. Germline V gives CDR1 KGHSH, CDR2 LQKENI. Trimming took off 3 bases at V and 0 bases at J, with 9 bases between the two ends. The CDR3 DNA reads TGTGCCAGCTCACCTCGAACGGACTCCTATAATTCACCCCTCCACTTT. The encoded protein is CASSPRTDSYNSPLHF.

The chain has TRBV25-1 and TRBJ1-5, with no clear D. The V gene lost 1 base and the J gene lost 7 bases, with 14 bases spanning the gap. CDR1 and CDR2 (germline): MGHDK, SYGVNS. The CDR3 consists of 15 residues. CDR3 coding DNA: TGTGCCAGCAGTGAATCTAGCATAGGGTTCCAGCCCCAGCATTTT. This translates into CASSESSIGFQPQHF.

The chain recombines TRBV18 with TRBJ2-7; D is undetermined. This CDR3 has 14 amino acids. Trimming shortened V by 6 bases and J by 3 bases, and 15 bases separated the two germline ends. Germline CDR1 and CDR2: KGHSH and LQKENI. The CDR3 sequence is CASSPRTDIYEQYF. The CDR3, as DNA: TGTGCCAGCTCCCCCCGGACGGATATCTACGAGCAGTACTTC.

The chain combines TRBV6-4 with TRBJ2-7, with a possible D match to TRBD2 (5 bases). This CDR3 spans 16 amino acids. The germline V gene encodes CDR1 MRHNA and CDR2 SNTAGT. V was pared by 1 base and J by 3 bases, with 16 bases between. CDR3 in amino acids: CASSDLRGHINYEQYF. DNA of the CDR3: TGTGCCAGCAGTGACTTGAGAGGGCACATCAACTACGAGCAGTACTTC.

The CDR3 coding sequence is TGTGCCATCACGGCGACAGGGAAGGGGGAGACCCAGTACTTC. It encodes CAITATGKGETQYF. V is TRBV10-3 and J is TRBJ2-5; 7 bases match TRBD1. Germline V gene lookup returns CDR1 ENHRY and CDR2 SYGVKD. V lost 7 bases, J lost 5 bases, and 10 bases stayed unmatched. The CDR3 is 14 amino acids.

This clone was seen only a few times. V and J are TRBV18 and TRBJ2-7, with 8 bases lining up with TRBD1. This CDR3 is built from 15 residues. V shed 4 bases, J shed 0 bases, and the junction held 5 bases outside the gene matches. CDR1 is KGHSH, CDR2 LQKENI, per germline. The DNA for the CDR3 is TGTGCCAGCTCACGGGGACAGGAGGACTCCTACGAGCAGTACTTC. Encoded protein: CASSRGQEDSYEQYF. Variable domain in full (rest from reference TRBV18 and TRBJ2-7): NAGVMQNPRHLVRRRGQEARLRCSPMKGHSHVYWYRQLPEEGLKFMVYLQKENIIDESGMPKERFSAEFPKEGPSILRIQQVVRGDSAAYFCASSRGQEDSYEQYFGPGTRLTVT.

Here the CDR3 reads CAGSMGGQEGYGYTF. The CDR3 DNA is TGTGCCGGCTCCATGGGGGGACAGGAAGGGTATGGCTACACCTTC. This rearrangement joins TRBV6-1 to TRBJ1-2, with 8 nucleotides matching TRBD1. The J segment lost 5 bases and the V segment lost 11 bases, leaving 16 bases of the junction unmatched. Germline CDR1 and CDR2: MNHNS and SASEGT. There are 15 residues in the CDR3.

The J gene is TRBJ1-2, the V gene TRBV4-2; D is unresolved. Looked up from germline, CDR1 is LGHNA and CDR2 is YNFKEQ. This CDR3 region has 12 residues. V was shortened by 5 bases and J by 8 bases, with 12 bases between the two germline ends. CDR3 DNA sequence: TGTGCCAGCAGCTTGGCTTGGGCCGGCTACACCTTC. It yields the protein CASSLAWAGYTF.

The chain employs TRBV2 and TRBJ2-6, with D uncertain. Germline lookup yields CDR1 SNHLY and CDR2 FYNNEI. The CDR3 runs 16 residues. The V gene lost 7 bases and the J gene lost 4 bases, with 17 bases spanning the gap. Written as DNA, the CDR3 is TGTGCCAGCACTGGACCAACCCCACGCGGGGCCAACGTCCTGACTTTC. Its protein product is CASTGPTPRGANVLTF.

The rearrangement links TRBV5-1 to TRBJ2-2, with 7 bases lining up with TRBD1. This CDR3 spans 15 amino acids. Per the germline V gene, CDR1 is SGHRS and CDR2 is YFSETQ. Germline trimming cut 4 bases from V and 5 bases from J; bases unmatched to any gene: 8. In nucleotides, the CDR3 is TGCGCCAGCAGCCAGGACAGGATTATGACCGGGGAGCTGTTTTTT. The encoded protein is CASSQDRIMTGELFF.

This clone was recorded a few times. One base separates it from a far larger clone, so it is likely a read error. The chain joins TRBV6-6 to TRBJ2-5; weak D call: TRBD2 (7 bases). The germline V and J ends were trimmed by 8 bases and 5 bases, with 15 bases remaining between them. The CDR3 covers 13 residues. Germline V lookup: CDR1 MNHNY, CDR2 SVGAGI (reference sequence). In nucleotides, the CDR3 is TGTGCCAGCGGAGGAAGGGGGGGGGAGACCCAGTACTTC. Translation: CASGGRGGETQYF.

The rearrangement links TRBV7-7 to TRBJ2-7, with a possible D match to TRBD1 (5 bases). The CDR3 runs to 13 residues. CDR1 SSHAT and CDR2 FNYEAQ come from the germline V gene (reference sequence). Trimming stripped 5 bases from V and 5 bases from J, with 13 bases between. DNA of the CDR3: TGTGCCAGCAGCCTCCACACAGGAGACGAGCAGTACTTC. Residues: CASSLHTGDEQYF.

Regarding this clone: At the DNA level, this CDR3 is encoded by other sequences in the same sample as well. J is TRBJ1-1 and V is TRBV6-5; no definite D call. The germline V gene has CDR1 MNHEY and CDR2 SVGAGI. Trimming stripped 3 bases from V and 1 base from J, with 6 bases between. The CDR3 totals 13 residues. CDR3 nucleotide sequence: TGTGCCAGCAGTTATAGTAGGAACACTGAAGCTTTCTTT. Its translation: CASSYSRNTEAFF.

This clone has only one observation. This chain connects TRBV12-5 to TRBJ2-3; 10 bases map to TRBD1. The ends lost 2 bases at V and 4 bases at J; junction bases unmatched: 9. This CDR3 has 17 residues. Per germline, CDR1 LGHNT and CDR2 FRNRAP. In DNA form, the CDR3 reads TGTGCTAGTGGTTTGATTGGGACAGGGGTAGTCCCAGATACGCAGTATTTT. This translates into CASGLIGTGVVPDTQYF.

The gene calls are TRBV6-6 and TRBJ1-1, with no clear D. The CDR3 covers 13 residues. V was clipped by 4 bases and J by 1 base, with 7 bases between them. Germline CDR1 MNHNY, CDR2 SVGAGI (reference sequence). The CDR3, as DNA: TGTGCCAGCAGTTTATTGGGGAACACTGAAGCTTTCTTT. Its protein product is CASSLLGNTEAFF.

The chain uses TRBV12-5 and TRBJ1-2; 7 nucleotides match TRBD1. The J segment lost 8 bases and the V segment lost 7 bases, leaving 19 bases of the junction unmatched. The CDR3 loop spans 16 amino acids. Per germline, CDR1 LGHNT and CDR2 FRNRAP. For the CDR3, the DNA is TGTGCTAGTGTCGGGACAGCCGAAGCCCCTTCCCGGGGCTACACCTTC. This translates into CASVGTAEAPSRGYTF.

CDR3 DNA: TGTGCCAGCAGCCCCACAGGGGGCTTTCAGCCCCAGCATTTT. Translated, it gives CASSPTGGFQPQHF. This rearrangement joins TRBV5-8 to TRBJ1-5; 9 bases are a match to TRBD1. Germline CDR1 and CDR2: SGHTS and YDEGEE. V was clipped by 4 bases and J by 6 bases; unmatched bases: 5. The CDR3 spans 14 residues.

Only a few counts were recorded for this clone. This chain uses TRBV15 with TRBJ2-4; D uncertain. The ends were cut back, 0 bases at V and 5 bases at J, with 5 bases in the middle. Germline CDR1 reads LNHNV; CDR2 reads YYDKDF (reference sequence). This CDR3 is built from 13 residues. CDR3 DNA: TGTGCCACCAGCAGAGAAGGCGAAAACATTCAGTACTTC. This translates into CATSREGENIQYF.

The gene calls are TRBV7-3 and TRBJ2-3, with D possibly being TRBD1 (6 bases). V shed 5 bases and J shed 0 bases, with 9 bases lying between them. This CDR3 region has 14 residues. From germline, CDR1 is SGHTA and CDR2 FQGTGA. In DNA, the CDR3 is TGTGCCAGCAGCCCGGACAGAAGCACAGATACGCAGTATTTT. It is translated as CASSPDRSTDTQYF.

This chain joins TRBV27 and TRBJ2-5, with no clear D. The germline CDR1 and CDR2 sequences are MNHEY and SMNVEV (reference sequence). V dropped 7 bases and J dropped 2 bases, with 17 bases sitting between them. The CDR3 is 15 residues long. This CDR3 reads CASMRGALYQETQYF. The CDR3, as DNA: TGTGCCAGCATGCGTGGAGCGCTTTATCAAGAGACCCAGTACTTC.

CDR3 sequence (DNA): TGTGCCAGCAGCTTAGGCCGGCGGCGCTCGGGCGTCGGTGAGCAGTTCTTC. It translates to CASSLGRRRSGVGEQFF. This chain joins TRBV7-8 and TRBJ2-1; D is ambiguous. With 1 base removed from V and 9 bases from J, the gap between germline ends came to 22 bases. In germline, CDR1 is SGHVS, CDR2 FQNEAQ. This CDR3 has 17 amino acids.

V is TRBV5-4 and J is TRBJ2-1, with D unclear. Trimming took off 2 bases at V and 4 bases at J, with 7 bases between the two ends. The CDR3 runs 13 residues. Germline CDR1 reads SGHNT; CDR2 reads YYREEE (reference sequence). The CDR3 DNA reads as TGTGCCAGCAGCTTTGATTCGTACAATGAGCAGTTCTTC. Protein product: CASSFDSYNEQFF.

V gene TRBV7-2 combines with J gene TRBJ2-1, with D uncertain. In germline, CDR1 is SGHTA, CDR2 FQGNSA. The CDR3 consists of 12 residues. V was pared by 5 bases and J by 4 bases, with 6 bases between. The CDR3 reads CASSPNYNEQFF. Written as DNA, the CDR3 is TGTGCCAGCAGCCCGAATTACAATGAGCAGTTCTTC. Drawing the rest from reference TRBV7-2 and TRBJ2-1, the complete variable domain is GAGVSQSPSNKVTEKGKDVELRCDPISGHTALYWYRQSLGQGLEFLIYFQGNSAPDKSGLPSDRFSAERTGGSVSTLTIQRTQQEDSAVYLCASSPNYNEQFFGPGTRLTVL.

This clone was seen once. The CDR3 DNA reads as TGTGCCAGCAGCTTAATGGGCCCGCGCCCTCTTAGTGGGACCGGGGAGCTGTTTTTT. It yields the protein CASSLMGPRPLSGTGELFF. The chain combines TRBV7-3 with TRBJ2-2, with D unresolved. The V gene lost 1 base and the J gene lost 5 bases, with 23 bases spanning the gap. Germline V gene lookup returns CDR1 SGHTA and CDR2 FQGTGA. The CDR3 totals 19 residues.

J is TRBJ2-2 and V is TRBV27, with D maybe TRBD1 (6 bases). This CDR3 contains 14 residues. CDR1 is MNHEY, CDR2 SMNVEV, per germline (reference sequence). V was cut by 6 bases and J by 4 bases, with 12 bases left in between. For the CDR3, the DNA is TGTGCCAGCAGGACCGGGACATCCACCGGGGAGCTGTTTTTT. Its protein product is CASRTGTSTGELFF.

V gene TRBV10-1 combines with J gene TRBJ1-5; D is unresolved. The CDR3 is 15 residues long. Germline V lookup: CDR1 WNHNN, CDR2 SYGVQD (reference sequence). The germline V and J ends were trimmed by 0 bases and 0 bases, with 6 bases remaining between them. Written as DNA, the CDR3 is TGCGCCAGCAGTGAGTCGACGGATAGCAATCAGCCCCAGCATTTT. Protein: CASSESTDSNQPQHF.

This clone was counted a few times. CDR3 region: CASRGVTDTQYF. The CDR3 bases are TGTGCCAGCAGAGGAGTAACAGATACGCAGTATTTT. This chain joins TRBV25-1 and TRBJ2-3; D is unresolved. Germline V gene sequence: CDR1 MGHDK, CDR2 SYGVNS. The CDR3 is 12 residues long. Trimming took off 6 bases at V and 3 bases at J, with 7 bases between the two ends.

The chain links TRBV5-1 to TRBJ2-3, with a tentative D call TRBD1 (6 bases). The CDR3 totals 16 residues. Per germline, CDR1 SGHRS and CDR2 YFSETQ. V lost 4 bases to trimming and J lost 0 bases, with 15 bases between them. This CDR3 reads CASSPGQDASTDTQYF. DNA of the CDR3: TGCGCCAGCAGCCCGGGACAAGACGCAAGCACAGATACGCAGTATTTT.

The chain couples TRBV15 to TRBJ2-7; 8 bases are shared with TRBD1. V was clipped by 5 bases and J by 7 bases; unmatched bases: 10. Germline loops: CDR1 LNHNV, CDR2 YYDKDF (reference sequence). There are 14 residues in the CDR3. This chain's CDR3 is CATSEIRTGNEQYF. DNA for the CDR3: TGTGCCACCAGCGAGATCCGGACAGGGAATGAGCAGTACTTC.

CDR3 sequence reads: CASSDRWDIGNTIYF. The CDR3 nucleotides read TGCGCCAGCAGTGATAGGTGGGACATTGGAAACACCATATATTTT. The genes are TRBV10-2 and TRBJ1-3; D is possibly TRBD1 (6 bases). The germline V gene has CDR1 WSHSY and CDR2 SAAADI. V was clipped by 3 bases and J by 3 bases, with 12 bases between them. The CDR3 totals 15 residues.